This TCR beta chain was sequenced for a study of post-analysis software for immune sequencing data (dated by TCRdb to between 2014 and 2016). Concerning the study at large: Recorded disease courses included relapsing-remitting, secondary progressive and progressive-relapsing multiple sclerosis, with some patients lacking subtype annotation. A subset of samples was prepared in parallel using single-end sample barcoding, then pooled and co-amplified after Illumina adapter ligation. The multiple sclerosis patient repertoires were compared with under 13 previously published healthy control repertoires from donors aged about 6 to 28 years.

Beyond this particular receptor, the publication reports: Direct clustering with F measure showed strong co-clustering of samples prepared in the same batch, prompting a batch-effect correction. Patients showed significantly higher frequencies than controls for a handful of TRBV segments, among them TRBV5-6, TRBV5-1 and TRBV20-1. The control group was slightly older than the multiple sclerosis patient group. Normalized Chao1 diversity was significantly lower in multiple sclerosis patients than controls, suggesting substantial peripheral T-cell clonal expansion.

To demonstrate the VDJtools post-analysis software, TCR beta repertoires were profiled from the peripheral blood of roughly 14 young patients with multiple sclerosis. The multiple sclerosis patients were children and adolescents ranging in age from about 6 to 17 years. The germline ends are 14 bases apart after V is trimmed by 5 bases and J by 2 bases. The CDR3 starts with the cysteine, ends with the phenylalanine, and has 14 residues. The retained sequence is limited to the CDR3, 42 bases, with the frame set at the first base. The germline V gene supplies CDR1 SGHRS and CDR2 YFSETQ. A word on this clonotype: Its antigen is still unknown. No clone much larger than this one lies a single base away; base qualities are absent.

The method was PCR. The sequencer was an Illumina HiSeq 2500. To reduce PCR and sequencing biases, unique molecular identifiers were incorporated into the TCR beta cDNA libraries. Per 1 to 10 million input T cells, 500,000 or so cDNA molecules were obtained, such that each molecule approximated one T cell. The patient libraries were prepared and sequenced with the same protocol used for the earlier healthy control dataset. Samples belonging to the same batch were prepared together, multiplexed and sequenced on a shared HiSeq lane. Concerning the study's data processing: Raw barcoded reads were processed with MIGEC, discarding single-read molecular identifier groups before consensus assembly and CDR3 extraction. Clonotype tables were post-analysed with VDJtools, and diversity was normalized by down-sampling all datasets to the smallest sample size. Repertoire overlap clustering matched CDR3 amino acid but not nucleotide sequences to correct batch-related cross-sample contamination. TCRdb passed the public sequencing reads through fastp at Q25 and MiXCR, retaining productive beta sequences. Each entry merges the rows of one CDR3 protein and shows their most common DNA and genes. TCRdb's processing, not the authors' own work, is the source of the V and J calls. The sample yields hundreds of thousands of distinct CDR3 sequences; 25% to 30% were counted once. 0.5% to 0.6% of the sample comes from the top ten.

Sequenced input: blood. The clonotype originates from a girl aged 5-17 years with multiple sclerosis. The V gene is TRBV5-1 and the J gene is TRBJ2-7; D gene: possibly TRBD2, on 6 matching bases. The CDR3 region has the sequence CASSLPGAAYEQYF. The DNA sequence is given as TGCGCCAGCAGTTTACCGGGAGCCGCCTACGAGCAGTACTTC.